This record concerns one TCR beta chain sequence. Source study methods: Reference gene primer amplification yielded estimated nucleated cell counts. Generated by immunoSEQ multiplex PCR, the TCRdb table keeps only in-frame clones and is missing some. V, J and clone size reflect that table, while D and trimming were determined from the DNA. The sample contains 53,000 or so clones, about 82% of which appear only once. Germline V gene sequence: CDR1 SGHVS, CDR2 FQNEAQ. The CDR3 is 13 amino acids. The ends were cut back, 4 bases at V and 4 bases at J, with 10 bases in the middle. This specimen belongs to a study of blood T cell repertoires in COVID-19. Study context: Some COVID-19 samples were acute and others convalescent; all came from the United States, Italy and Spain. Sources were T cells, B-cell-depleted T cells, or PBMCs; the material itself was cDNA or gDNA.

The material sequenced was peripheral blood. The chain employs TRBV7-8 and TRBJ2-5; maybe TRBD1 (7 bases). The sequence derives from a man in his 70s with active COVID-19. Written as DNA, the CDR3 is TGTGCCAGCAGCTCAGGGGGGCCAGAGACCCAGTACTTC. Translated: CASSSGGPETQYF.